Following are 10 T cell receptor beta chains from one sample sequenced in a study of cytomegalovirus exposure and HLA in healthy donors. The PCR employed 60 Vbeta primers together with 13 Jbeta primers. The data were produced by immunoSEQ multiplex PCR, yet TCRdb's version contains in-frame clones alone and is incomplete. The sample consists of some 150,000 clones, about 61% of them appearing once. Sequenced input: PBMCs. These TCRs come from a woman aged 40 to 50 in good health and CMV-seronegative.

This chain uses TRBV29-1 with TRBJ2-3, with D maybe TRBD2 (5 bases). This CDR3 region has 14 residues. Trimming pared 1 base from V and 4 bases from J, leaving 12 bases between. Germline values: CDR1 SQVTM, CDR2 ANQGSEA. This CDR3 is CSVEARLASDTQYF. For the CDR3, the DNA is TGCAGCGTTGAAGCGCGGCTAGCCTCAGATACGCAGTATTTT.

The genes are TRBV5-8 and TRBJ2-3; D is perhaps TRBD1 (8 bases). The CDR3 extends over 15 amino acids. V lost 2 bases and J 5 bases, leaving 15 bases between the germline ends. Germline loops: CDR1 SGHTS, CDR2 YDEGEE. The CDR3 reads CASSFTTGGEDTQYF. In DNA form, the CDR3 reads TGTGCCAGCAGCTTTACAACAGGGGGGGAAGATACGCAGTATTTT.

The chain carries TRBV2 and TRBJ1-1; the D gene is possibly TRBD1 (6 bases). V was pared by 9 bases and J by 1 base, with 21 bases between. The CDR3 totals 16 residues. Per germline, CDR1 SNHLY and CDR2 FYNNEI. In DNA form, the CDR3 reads TGTGCCAGTGAATTCCATCCGGGGGGGGCGAACACTGAAGCTTTCTTT. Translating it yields CASEFHPGGANTEAFF.

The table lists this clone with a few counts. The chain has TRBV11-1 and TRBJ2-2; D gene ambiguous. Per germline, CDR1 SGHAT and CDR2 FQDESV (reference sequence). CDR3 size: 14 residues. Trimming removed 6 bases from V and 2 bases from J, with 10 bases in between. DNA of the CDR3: TGTGCCAGCAGTGAGCCGATAAACACCGGGGAGCTGTTTTTT. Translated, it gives CASSEPINTGELFF.

CDR3 sequence: CALGGSRESPNEQFF. In DNA form, the CDR3 reads TGTGCCCTGGGCGGCAGTCGGGAGTCCCCCAATGAGCAGTTCTTC. The J gene is TRBJ2-1, the V gene TRBV28, with a possible D match to TRBD2 (6 bases). This CDR3 comprises 15 residues. From germline, CDR1 is MDHEN and CDR2 SYDVKM. V was shortened by 11 bases and J by 6 bases, with 23 bases between the two germline ends. The whole variable domain, filled in from reference TRBV28 and TRBJ2-1, reads DVKVTQSSRYLVKRTGEKVFLECVQDMDHENMFWYRQDPGLGLRLIYFSYDVKMKEKGDIPEGYSVSREKKERFSLILESASTNQTSMYLCALGGSRESPNEQFFGPGTRLTVL.

The CDR3, as DNA: TGTGCCAGCTCAAGGGGGACGCGGGCTTTCTTT. It yields the protein CASSRGTRAFF. The rearrangement uses TRBV27 and TRBJ1-1; D is possibly TRBD1 (6 bases). V was clipped by 8 bases and J by 11 bases, with 15 bases between them. This CDR3 spans 11 amino acids. Germline lookup yields CDR1 MNHEY and CDR2 SMNVEV (reference sequence).

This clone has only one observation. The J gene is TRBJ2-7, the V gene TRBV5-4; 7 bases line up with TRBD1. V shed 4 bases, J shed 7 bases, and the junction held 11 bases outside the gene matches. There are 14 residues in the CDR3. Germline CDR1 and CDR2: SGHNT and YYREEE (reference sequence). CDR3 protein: CASSPDRETEEQYF. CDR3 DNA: TGTGCCAGCAGCCCCGACAGGGAAACGGAAGAGCAGTACTTC.

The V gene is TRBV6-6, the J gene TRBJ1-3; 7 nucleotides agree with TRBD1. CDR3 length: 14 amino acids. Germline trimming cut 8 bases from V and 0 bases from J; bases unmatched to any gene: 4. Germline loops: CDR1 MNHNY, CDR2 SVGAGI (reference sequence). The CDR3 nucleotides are TGTGCCAGCGCGGGACAGTACTCTGGAAACACCATATATTTT. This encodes CASAGQYSGNTIYF.

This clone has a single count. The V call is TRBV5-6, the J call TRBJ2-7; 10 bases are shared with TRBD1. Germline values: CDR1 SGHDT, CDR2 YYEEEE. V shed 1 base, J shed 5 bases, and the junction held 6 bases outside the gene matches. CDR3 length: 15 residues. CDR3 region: CASSLRGQGINEQYF. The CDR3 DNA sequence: TGTGCCAGCAGCTTGAGGGGACAGGGGATCAACGAGCAGTACTTC.

CDR3: CASSPVLRGGGAFF. The CDR3 DNA follows: TGCGCCAGCAGCCCTGTACTCCGGGGCGGGGGAGCTTTCTTT. The chain recombines TRBV4-1 with TRBJ1-1; D is possibly TRBD1 (5 bases). This CDR3 spans 14 amino acids. CDR1 is MGHRA, CDR2 YSYEKL, per germline. Trimming stripped 4 bases from V and 10 bases from J, with 19 bases between.